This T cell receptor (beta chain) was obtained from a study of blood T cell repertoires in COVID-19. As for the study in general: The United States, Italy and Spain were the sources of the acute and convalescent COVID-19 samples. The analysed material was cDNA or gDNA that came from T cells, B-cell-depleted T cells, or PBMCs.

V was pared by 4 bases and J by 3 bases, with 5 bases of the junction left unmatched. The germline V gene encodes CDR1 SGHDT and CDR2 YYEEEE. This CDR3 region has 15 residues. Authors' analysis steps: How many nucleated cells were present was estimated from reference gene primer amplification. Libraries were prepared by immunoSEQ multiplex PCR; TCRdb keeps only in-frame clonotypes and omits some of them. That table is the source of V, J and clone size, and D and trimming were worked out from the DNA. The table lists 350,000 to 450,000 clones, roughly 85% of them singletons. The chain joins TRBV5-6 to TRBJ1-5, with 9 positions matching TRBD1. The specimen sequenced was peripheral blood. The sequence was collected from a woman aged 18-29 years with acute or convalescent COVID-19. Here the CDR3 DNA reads TGTGCCAGCAGCCCCCGGACAGGGGCCAATCAGCCCCAGCATTTT. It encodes CASSPRTGANQPQHF.